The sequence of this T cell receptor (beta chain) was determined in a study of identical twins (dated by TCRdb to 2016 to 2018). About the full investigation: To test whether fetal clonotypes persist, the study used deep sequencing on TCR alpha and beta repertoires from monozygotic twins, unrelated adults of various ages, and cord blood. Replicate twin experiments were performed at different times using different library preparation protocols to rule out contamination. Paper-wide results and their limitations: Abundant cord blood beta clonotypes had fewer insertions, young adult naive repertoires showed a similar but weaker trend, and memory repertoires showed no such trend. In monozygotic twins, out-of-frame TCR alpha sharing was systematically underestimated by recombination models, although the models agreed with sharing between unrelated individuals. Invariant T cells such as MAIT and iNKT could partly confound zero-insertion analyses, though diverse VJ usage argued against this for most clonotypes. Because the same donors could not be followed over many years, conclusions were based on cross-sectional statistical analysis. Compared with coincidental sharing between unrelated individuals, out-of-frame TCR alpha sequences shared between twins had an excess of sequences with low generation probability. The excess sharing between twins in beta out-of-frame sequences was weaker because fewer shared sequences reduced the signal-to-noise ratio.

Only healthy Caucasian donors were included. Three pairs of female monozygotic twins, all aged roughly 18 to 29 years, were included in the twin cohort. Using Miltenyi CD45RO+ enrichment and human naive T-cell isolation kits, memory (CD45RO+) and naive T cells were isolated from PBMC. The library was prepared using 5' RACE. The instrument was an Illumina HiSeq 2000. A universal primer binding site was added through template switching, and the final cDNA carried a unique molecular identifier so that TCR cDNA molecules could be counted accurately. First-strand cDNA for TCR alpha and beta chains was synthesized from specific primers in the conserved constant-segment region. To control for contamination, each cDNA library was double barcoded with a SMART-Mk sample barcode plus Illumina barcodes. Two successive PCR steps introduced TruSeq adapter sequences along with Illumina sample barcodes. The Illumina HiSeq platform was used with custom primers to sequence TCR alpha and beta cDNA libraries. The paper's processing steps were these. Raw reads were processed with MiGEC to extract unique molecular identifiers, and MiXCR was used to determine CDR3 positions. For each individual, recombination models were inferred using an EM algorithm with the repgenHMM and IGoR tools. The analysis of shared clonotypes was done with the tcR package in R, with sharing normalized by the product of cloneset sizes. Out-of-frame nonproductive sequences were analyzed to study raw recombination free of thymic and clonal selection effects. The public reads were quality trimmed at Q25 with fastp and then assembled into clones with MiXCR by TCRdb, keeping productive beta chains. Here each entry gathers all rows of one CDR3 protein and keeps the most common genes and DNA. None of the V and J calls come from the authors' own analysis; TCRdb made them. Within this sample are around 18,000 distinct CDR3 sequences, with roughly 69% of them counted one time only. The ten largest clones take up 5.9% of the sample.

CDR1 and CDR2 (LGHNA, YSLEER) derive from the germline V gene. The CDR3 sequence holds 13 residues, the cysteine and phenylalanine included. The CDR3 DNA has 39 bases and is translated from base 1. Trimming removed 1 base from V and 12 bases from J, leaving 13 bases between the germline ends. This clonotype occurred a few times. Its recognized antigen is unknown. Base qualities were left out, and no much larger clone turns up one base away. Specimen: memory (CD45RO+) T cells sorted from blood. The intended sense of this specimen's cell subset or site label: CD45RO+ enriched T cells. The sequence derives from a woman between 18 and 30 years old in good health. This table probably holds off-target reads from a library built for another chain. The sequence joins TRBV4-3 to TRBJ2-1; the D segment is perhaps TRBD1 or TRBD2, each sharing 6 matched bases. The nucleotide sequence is TGCGCCAGCAGCCAAGTGAGGGGGACTTTGCAGTTCTTC. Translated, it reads CASSQVRGTLQFF.